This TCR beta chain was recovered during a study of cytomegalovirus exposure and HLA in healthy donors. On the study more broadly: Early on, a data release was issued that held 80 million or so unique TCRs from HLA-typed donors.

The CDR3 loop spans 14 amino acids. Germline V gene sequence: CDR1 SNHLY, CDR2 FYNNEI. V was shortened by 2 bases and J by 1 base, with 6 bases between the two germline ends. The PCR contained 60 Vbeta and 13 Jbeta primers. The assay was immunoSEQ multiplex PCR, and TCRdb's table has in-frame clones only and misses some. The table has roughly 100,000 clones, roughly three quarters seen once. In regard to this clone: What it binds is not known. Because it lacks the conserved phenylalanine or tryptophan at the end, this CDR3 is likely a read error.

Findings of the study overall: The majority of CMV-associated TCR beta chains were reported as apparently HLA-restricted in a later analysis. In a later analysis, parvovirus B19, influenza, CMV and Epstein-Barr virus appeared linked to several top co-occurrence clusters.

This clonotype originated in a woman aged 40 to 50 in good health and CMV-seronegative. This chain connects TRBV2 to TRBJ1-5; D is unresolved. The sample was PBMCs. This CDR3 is CASSETGSNQPQHV. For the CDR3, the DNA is TGTGCCAGCAGTGAAACCGGGAGCAATCAGCCCCAGCATGTT.